This T cell receptor beta chain was documented in a study of blood T cell repertoires in COVID-19. Study as a whole: Sources were T cells, B-cell-depleted T cells, or PBMCs; the material itself was cDNA or gDNA.

The participants were between about 18 and 90 years old and came from 24 US areas. Clones were sequenced by immunoSEQ multiplex PCR, and TCRdb holds only the in-frame ones, with some missing. The sample contains about 210,000 clones, about 86% of which appear only once. Trimming pared 2 bases from V and 4 bases from J, leaving 8 bases between. The CDR3 runs to 13 residues. Germline CDR1 reads KGHSH; CDR2 reads LQKENI. About this clone: Other DNA variants within this sample encode the same CDR3.

Sequencing was performed on PBMCs or T cells enriched from blood (not recorded which). This receptor was obtained from a woman between 50 and 59 years old with acute COVID-19. The chain links TRBV18 to TRBJ2-5; tentatively, D is TRBD1 (5 bases). This CDR3 is CASSPNRRETQYF. CDR3 sequence (DNA): TGTGCCAGCTCACCAAACAGGAGAGAGACCCAGTACTTC.